Presented here are 28 T cell receptor beta chains from one specimen sequenced in a study of T-cell memory formation after mild COVID-19. TCRdb redid the calling of the 5' RACE reads with MiXCR, one entry per CDR3 protein. This table holds 400,000 to 500,000 distinct CDR3 sequences, around 18% found once. Sequenced: PBMCs or a T cell subset sorted from them (not recorded which). These receptors originate from an adult woman who had mild COVID-19 (a few samples of this study predate the infection). Cell type and time point are not known.

The CDR3 region has the DNA TGTGCCAGCACCCTACTAGGTAACACCGGGGAGCTGTTTTTT. Its protein is CASTLLGNTGELFF. The chain has TRBV7-9 and TRBJ2-2; D possibly corresponds to TRBD2 (5 bases). The CDR3 contains 14 residues. Germline V gene lookup returns CDR1 SEHNR and CDR2 FQNEAQ (reference sequence). Trimming left V 7 bases short and J 2 bases short, with 11 bases between.

This clonotype was seen a few times. The rearrangement uses TRBV21-1 and TRBJ1-1. TRBV21-1 is a known pseudogene. The CDR3 consists of 14 residues. DNA of the CDR3: TGTGCCAGCAGCATAAGGGAGGCCAGGACTGAAGCTTTCTTT. This codes for CASSIREARTEAFF.

This clonotype appeared a few times. CDR3 DNA: TGCAGTGTATATCGCGGGGGGCTCTCCTACGAGCAGTACTTC. Amino acid sequence: CSVYRGGLSYEQYF. The rearrangement joins TRBV20-1 to TRBJ2-7, with 8 nucleotides matching TRBD2. With V trimmed by 7 bases and J by 0 bases, 8 bases remained unmatched. Germline CDR1 is DFQATT and CDR2 is SNEGSKA (reference sequence). This CDR3 is 14 amino acids long.

The V and J genes are TRBV12-3 or TRBV12-4 and TRBJ2-7; a weak D match, TRBD1 (6 bases). V lost 3 bases and J 5 bases, leaving 20 bases between the germline ends. CDR3 size: 16 residues. This CDR3 is CASSLGADPRLDEQYF. Here the CDR3 DNA reads TGTGCCAGCAGTTTGGGGGCAGACCCCCGTCTCGACGAGCAGTACTTC.

The V gene is TRBV7-9, the J gene TRBJ2-1; D might be TRBD1 (6 bases). The V and J ends lost 2 bases and 5 bases respectively, with 7 bases between them. In germline, CDR1 is SEHNR, CDR2 FQNEAQ (reference sequence). CDR3 length: 13 amino acids. CDR3: CASSLQGNNEQFF. For the CDR3, the DNA is TGTGCCAGCAGCTTACAGGGGAACAATGAGCAGTTCTTC. Complete variable domain (other parts from reference TRBV7-9 and TRBJ2-1): DTGVSQNPRHKITKRGQNVTFRCDPISEHNRLYWYRQTLGQGPEFLTYFQNEAQLEKSRLLSDRFSAERPKGSFSTLEIQRTEQGDSAMYLCASSLQGNNEQFFGPGTRLTVL.

This clonotype showed up just a few times. The chain joins TRBV3-1 to TRBJ1-1, with D unclear. Trimming removed 0 bases at V and 0 bases at J, with 8 bases between. The CDR3 consists of 15 residues. The germline V gene has CDR1 LGHDT and CDR2 YNNKEL (reference sequence). CDR3 amino acids: CASSQEPGMNTEAFF. In DNA, the CDR3 is TGTGCCAGCAGCCAAGAACCAGGAATGAACACTGAAGCTTTCTTT. The full variable domain, rest sourced from reference TRBV3-1 and TRBJ1-1, is DTAVSQTPKYLVTQMGNDKSIKCEQNLGHDTMYWYKQDSKKFLKIMFSYNNKELIINETVPNRFSPKSPDKAHLNLHINSLELGDSAVYFCASSQEPGMNTEAFFGQGTRLTVV.

On this clonotype itself: This may stem from a read error, because a much larger clone lies one nucleotide away. This chain links TRBV5-1 with TRBJ2-7, with D unresolved. The CDR3 spans 13 residues. Between the trimmed V and J ends, which lost 0 bases and 0 bases, there was a span of 4 bases. Germline CDR1 and CDR2: SGHRS and YFSETQ. Here the CDR3 reads CASSLDNSYEQYF. CDR3 DNA: TGCGCCAGCAGCTTGGACAACTCCTACGAGCAGTACTTC. The whole variable domain, remainder taken from reference TRBV5-1 and TRBJ2-7, is KAGVTQTPRYLIKTRGQQVTLSCSPISGHRSVSWYQQTPGQGLQFLFEYFSETQRNKGNFPGRFSGRQFSNSRSEMNVSTLELGDSALYLCASSLDNSYEQYFGPGTRLTVT.

In its sample, this clonotype was seen a few times. This chain uses TRBV7-2 with TRBJ2-1; D unclear. CDR1 and CDR2 from the germline V gene are SGHTA and FQGNSA. V lost 1 base and J lost 0, with 7 bases in between. CDR3 size: 15 residues. CDR3 nucleotides: TGTGCCAGCAGCTTAGTACTCAGCTCCTACAATGAGCAGTTCTTC. It encodes CASSLVLSSYNEQFF.

The genes are TRBV5-1 and TRBJ1-1; the D gene is possibly TRBD1 (6 bases). With 2 bases removed from V and 1 base from J, the gap between germline ends came to 18 bases. From germline, CDR1 is SGHRS and CDR2 YFSETQ. The CDR3 contains 17 residues. The CDR3 spells CASSLSIGQSRNTEAFF. As DNA, the CDR3 is TGCGCCAGCAGCTTAAGCATCGGACAGTCAAGGAACACTGAAGCTTTCTTT.

This clonotype was found a few times. The chain employs TRBV12-3 or TRBV12-4 and TRBJ2-7; D may match TRBD1 or TRBD2 (5 bases each). The CDR3 runs to 16 residues. Trimming took 2 bases from V and 5 from J, leaving 19 bases between them. CDR3 sequence (DNA): TGTGCCAGCAGTTTATATGGGGGAGACCCCGGCGACGAGCAGTACTTC. This encodes CASSLYGGDPGDEQYF.

This clonotype was seen ten or more times. J is TRBJ2-2 and V is TRBV3-1; no clear D gene. CDR1 and CDR2 from the germline V gene are LGHDT and YNNKEL (reference sequence). The CDR3 covers 16 residues. The germline V and J ends were trimmed by 0 bases and 3 bases, with 11 bases remaining between them. CDR3 residues: CASSQERGPYTGELFF. CDR3 DNA: TGTGCCAGCAGCCAAGAGCGCGGACCATACACCGGGGAGCTGTTTTTT.

The CDR3 DNA reads TGTGCCAGCAGCTTCCTAACCGAGCAGTATTTT. Protein: CASSFLTEQYF. The V call is TRBV7-2, the J call TRBJ2-3, with D hard to call. CDR1 and CDR2 from the germline V gene are SGHTA and FQGNSA. The V end lost 3 bases, the J end lost 11 bases, and 9 bases lay between the germline ends. The CDR3 sequence is 11 residues long. The entire variable domain, with the rest obtained from reference TRBV7-2 and TRBJ2-3, is as follows: GAGVSQSPSNKVTEKGKDVELRCDPISGHTALYWYRQSLGQGLEFLIYFQGNSAPDKSGLPSDRFSAERTGGSVSTLTIQRTQQEDSAVYLCASSFLTEQYFGPGTRLTVL.

The V call is TRBV7-3, the J call TRBJ2-1; D is unresolved. Trimming removed 5 bases at V and 7 bases at J, with 18 bases between. Germline CDR1 reads SGHTA; CDR2 reads FQGTGA. The CDR3 has 15 residues. The CDR3 here is CASSPAGSSGNEQFF. The CDR3 coding sequence is TGTGCCAGCAGCCCCGCCGGGTCATCCGGGAATGAGCAGTTCTTC.

The chain joins TRBV5-1 to TRBJ2-2, with 11 bases matching TRBD1. Germline loops: CDR1 SGHRS, CDR2 YFSETQ. J was trimmed by 2 bases and V by 3 bases; bases with no gene match: 3. This CDR3 has 16 residues. The CDR3 DNA follows: TGCGCCAGCAGCTGGAGGACAGGGGGCAACACCGGGGAGCTGTTTTTT. Amino acids: CASSWRTGGNTGELFF.

The chain joins TRBV3-1 to TRBJ1-4; 11 bases match TRBD1. This CDR3 spans 15 amino acids. With V trimmed by 3 bases and J by 7 bases, 4 bases remained unmatched. Germline V lookup: CDR1 LGHDT, CDR2 YNNKEL (reference sequence). This CDR3 reads CASSQADRGREKLFF. In DNA, the CDR3 is TGTGCCAGCAGCCAGGCGGACAGGGGGCGTGAAAAACTGTTTTTT.

The chain joins TRBV5-1 to TRBJ1-1; the match to TRBD1 covers 7 bases. Germline-derived CDR1 and CDR2 are SGHRS and YFSETQ. The CDR3 is 16 residues long. V gave up 4 bases and J gave up 1 base; unmatched junction bases: 10. CDR3 sequence reads: CASSGSAGGANTEAFF. CDR3 DNA sequence: TGCGCCAGCAGCGGGTCGGCAGGGGGAGCGAACACTGAAGCTTTCTTT. The entire variable domain, with the rest obtained from reference TRBV5-1 and TRBJ1-1, is as follows: KAGVTQTPRYLIKTRGQQVTLSCSPISGHRSVSWYQQTPGQGLQFLFEYFSETQRNKGNFPGRFSGRQFSNSRSEMNVSTLELGDSALYLCASSGSAGGANTEAFFGQGTRLTVV.

CDR3 coding DNA: TGTGCCAGCAGCGGGACTAGCGGGAGGGATACGCAGTATTTT. It specifies CASSGTSGRDTQYF. This rearrangement joins TRBV9 to TRBJ2-3, with 14 bases aligning to TRBD2. CDR1 is SGDLS, CDR2 YYNGEE, per germline. The V segment lost 3 bases and the J segment 6 bases; nucleotides outside the gene matches: 0. The CDR3 runs 14 residues.

The J gene is TRBJ2-5, the V gene TRBV12-3 or TRBV12-4; tentative D call: TRBD2 (6 bases). The CDR3 length is 18 residues. V was shortened by 5 bases and J by 2 bases, with 24 bases between the two germline ends. CDR3 residues: CASSPLVRGGADQETQYF. CDR3 in DNA: TGTGCCAGCAGTCCCCTTGTCCGGGGCGGGGCTGATCAAGAGACCCAGTACTTC.

V is TRBV29-1 and J is TRBJ2-2, with a possible D match to TRBD2 (5 bases). CDR3 length: 12 residues. Germline CDR1 and CDR2: SQVTM and ANQGSEA. The V end lost 7 bases, the J end lost 6 bases, and 12 bases lay between the germline ends. The CDR3 nucleotides are TGCAGCGCCGACGAGGGCCCCGGGGAGCTGTTTTTT. Encoded protein: CSADEGPGELFF.

This clonotype has just a few counts. The rearrangement links TRBV6-2 or TRBV6-3 to TRBJ2-1, with TRBD2 matching 11 bases. This CDR3 has 17 amino acids. With V trimmed by 2 bases and J by 8 bases, 11 bases remained unmatched. CDR1 is MNHEY, CDR2 SVGEGT, per germline. The CDR3 loop reads CASSYAIAGGPDDEQFF. The CDR3 DNA is TGTGCCAGCAGTTACGCAATAGCGGGAGGGCCGGATGATGAGCAGTTCTTC.

The rearrangement uses TRBV7-9 and TRBJ1-5; 9 bases agree with TRBD1. The CDR3 has 14 amino acids. The germline V gene encodes CDR1 SEHNR and CDR2 FQNEAQ (reference sequence). The ends lost 4 bases at V and 2 bases at J; junction bases unmatched: 0. This CDR3 is CASSWTGGNQPQHF. The CDR3 bases are TGTGCCAGCAGCTGGACAGGGGGCAATCAGCCCCAGCATTTT.

This clonotype has just a few counts. The rearrangement links TRBV7-8 to TRBJ2-7; TRBD1 aligns across 9 bases. The CDR3 spans 16 residues. Germline CDR1 SGHVS, CDR2 FQNEAQ. V lost 1 base and J lost 0; bases outside the gene matches: 4. The CDR3: CASSLGDRDLSYEQYF. The CDR3, as DNA: TGTGCCAGCAGCTTAGGGGACAGGGACCTCTCCTACGAGCAGTACTTC.

This clonotype was counted a few times. This chain uses TRBV7-3 with TRBJ2-5, with no clear D. V was pared by 1 base and J by 0 bases, with 9 bases between. The germline CDR1 and CDR2 sequences are SGHTA and FQGTGA. The CDR3 runs to 15 residues. DNA of the CDR3: TGTGCCAGCAGCTTAATCGGATCATACCAAGAGACCCAGTACTTC. Protein sequence: CASSLIGSYQETQYF.

This rearrangement joins TRBV18 to TRBJ2-2, with unresolved D. Germline values: CDR1 KGHSH, CDR2 LQKENI. The ends were cut back, 0 bases at V and 1 base at J, with 6 bases in the middle. This CDR3 is 15 amino acids long. CDR3 nucleotides: TGTGCCAGCTCACCACCGCGAGGGAACACCGGGGAGCTGTTTTTT. It specifies CASSPPRGNTGELFF.

This clonotype showed up many times. This sequence joins TRBV7-6 and TRBJ1-2; 10 nucleotides align to TRBD1. The germline gives CDR1 SGHVS, CDR2 FNYEAQ. The CDR3 contains 13 residues. Unmatched junction bases numbered 3, after V lost 5 bases and J lost 6 bases. CDR3 in amino acids: CASSRGTGDGYTF. The CDR3, as DNA: TGTGCCAGCAGCCGTGGGACAGGGGATGGCTACACCTTC.

This clonotype was seen repeatedly, ten times or more. The chain combines TRBV4-3 with TRBJ2-1; 13 nucleotides align to TRBD2. Germline CDR1 is LGHNA and CDR2 is YSLEER. V lost 0 bases to trimming and J lost 8 bases; unmatched junction nucleotides: 10. The CDR3 is 18 residues long. The CDR3 DNA follows: TGCGCCAGCAGCCAAGATCATCCAGGGACTAGCGGGATCGATGAGCAGTTCTTC. The encoded protein is CASSQDHPGTSGIDEQFF.

CDR3 bases: TGTGCCAGCAGCTTAGGCACTAGCCCCTCGGCCGGGGAGCTGTTTTTT. Encoded protein: CASSLGTSPSAGELFF. The gene calls are TRBV7-3 and TRBJ2-2; perhaps TRBD2 as D (6 bases). The V and J ends lost 2 bases and 6 bases respectively, with 16 bases between them. The germline CDR1 and CDR2 sequences are SGHTA and FQGTGA. This CDR3 comprises 16 residues.

This clonotype was counted once. This chain connects TRBV12-3 or TRBV12-4 to TRBJ2-7; 9 bases match TRBD2. This CDR3 contains 16 residues. J lost 4 bases, V lost 6 bases, and 13 bases had no gene match. The CDR3: CASSPGGALAGYEQYF. The CDR3 DNA follows: TGTGCCAGCAGCCCAGGTGGAGCTCTAGCGGGATACGAGCAGTACTTC.